This T cell receptor beta chain was captured by sequencing in a study of blood T cell repertoires in COVID-19. Generated by immunoSEQ multiplex PCR, the TCRdb table keeps only in-frame clones and is missing some. The sample yields just over 650,000 clones, about nine tenths seen once. Sequenced material: peripheral blood. The sequence was collected from a woman between 18 and 29 years old with acute or convalescent COVID-19.

DNA of the CDR3: TGTGCCAGCACCATCGCAGGGGAAGAGGGTGAAAAACTGTTTTTT. It codes for CASTIAGEEGEKLFF. The rearrangement joins TRBV9 to TRBJ1-4; a possible D gene is TRBD1 (6 bases). The CDR3 covers 15 residues. Trimming took 6 bases from V and 7 from J, leaving 19 bases between them. Germline V gene data show CDR1 as SGDLS and CDR2 as YYNGEE.